This entry describes one T cell receptor (beta chain). Antigen: not known. A second PCR of about 6 to 11 cycles used a sample-barcoded 5' primer and a J-beta primer mix. Any given sample supplied a minimum of 2.5 million CDR3-containing paired-end reads. TCRdb reprocessed the 5' RACE reads with MiXCR, giving one entry per CDR3 protein. The repertoire has about 680,000 distinct CDR3 sequences, 49% of them found once; the top ten carry approximately 32%. This record comes from a study of blood T cells in healthy people across ages. Study outcomes and limitations: No one knew whether donors had CMV, which possibly confounded expanded clonotype changes. The study found TCR beta diversity correlated strongly with naive T cell percentage.

The ends were cut back, 0 bases at V and 3 bases at J, with 6 bases in the middle. Germline CDR1 reads MNHNY; CDR2 reads SVGAGI (reference sequence). The CDR3 extends over 13 amino acids. The sample taken for sequencing was blood. This TCR came from a woman aged 55-70 years in good health. J is TRBJ2-7 and V is TRBV6-6; D is ambiguous. Here the CDR3 reads CASSYSSDYEQYF. CDR3 nucleotides: TGTGCCAGCAGTTACTCGAGTGACTACGAGCAGTACTTC.